This T cell receptor (beta chain) was sequenced during a study of blood T cell repertoires in COVID-19. Study summary: The United States, Italy and Spain were the sources of the acute and convalescent COVID-19 samples. PBMCs, B-cell-depleted T cells, or T cells provided the cDNA or gDNA that made up the material.

Per the study methods: Estimates of nucleated cell counts were drawn from the amplification of reference gene primers. The data were produced by immunoSEQ multiplex PCR, yet TCRdb's version contains in-frame clones alone and is incomplete. From that table come the V and J calls and clone size; the DNA was used to work out D and trimming. The sample consists of 150,000 to 180,000 clones, about 90% of them appearing once. The CDR3 is 15 residues long. CDR1 is MGHRA, CDR2 YSYEKL, per germline. V shed 6 bases, J shed 4 bases, and the junction held 4 bases outside the gene matches. The sequence was obtained from a middle-aged man with acute or convalescent COVID-19. Sequences were obtained from peripheral blood. V is TRBV4-1 and J is TRBJ2-1, with 12 nucleotides matching TRBD2. CDR3 region: CASRRTSGAYNEQFF. Here the CDR3 DNA reads TGCGCCAGCAGAAGGACTAGCGGGGCTTACAATGAGCAGTTCTTC.